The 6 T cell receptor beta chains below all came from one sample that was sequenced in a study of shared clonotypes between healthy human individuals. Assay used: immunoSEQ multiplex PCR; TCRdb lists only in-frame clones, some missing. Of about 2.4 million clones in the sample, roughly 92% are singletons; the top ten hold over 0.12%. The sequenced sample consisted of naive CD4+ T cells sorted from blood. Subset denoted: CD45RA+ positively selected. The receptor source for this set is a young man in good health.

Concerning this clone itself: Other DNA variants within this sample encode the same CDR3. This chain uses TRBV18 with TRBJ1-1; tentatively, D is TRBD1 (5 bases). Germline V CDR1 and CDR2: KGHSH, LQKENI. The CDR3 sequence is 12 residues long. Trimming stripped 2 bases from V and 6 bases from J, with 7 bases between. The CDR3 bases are TGTGCCAGCTCACCAAGGGGAGCTGAAGCTTTCTTT. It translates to CASSPRGAEAFF.

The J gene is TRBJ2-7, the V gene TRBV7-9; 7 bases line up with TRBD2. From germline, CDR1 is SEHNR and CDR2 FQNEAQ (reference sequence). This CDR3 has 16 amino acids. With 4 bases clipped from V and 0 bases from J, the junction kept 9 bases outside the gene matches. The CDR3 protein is CASSWGGSKASYEQYF. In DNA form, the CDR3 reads TGTGCCAGCAGCTGGGGGGGGAGTAAGGCCTCCTACGAGCAGTACTTC.

CDR3 in amino acids: CASSLALAAFSSGANVLTF. DNA of the CDR3: TGCGCCAGCAGCTTGGCACTAGCGGCGTTTAGCTCTGGGGCCAACGTCCTGACTTTC. The chain carries TRBV5-1 and TRBJ2-6; TRBD2 matches 8 bases. CDR1 is SGHRS and CDR2 is YFSETQ in the germline V gene. This CDR3 comprises 19 residues. The junction had 8 bases not matched to a gene; V was cut back by 0 bases and J by 0 bases.

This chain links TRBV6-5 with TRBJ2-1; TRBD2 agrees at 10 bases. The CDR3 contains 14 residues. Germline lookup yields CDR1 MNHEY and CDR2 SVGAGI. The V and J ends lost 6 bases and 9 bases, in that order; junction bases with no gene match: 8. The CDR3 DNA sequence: TGTGCCAGCAGAGGCAGCGGGGGGGCCGGTGAGCAGTTCTTC. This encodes CASRGSGGAGEQFF.

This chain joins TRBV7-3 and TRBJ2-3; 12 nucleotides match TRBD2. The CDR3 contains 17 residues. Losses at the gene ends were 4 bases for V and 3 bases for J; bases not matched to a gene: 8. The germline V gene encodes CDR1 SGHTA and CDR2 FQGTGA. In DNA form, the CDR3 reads TGTGCCAGCAGCTCGGCCCGACTAGCGGGGGTGACAGATACGCAGTATTTT. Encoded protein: CASSSARLAGVTDTQYF.

CDR3 sequence (DNA): TGTGCCAGCAGCAAAGAATGGGCCCAGCGGGAGTGGAGAGAGACCCAGTACTTC. Translation: CASSKEWAQREWRETQYF. The gene calls are TRBV21-1 and TRBJ2-5; TRBD2, the table's D call, was not compared with the DNA. TRBV21-1 is a documented pseudogene. The length of the CDR3 is 18 residues.